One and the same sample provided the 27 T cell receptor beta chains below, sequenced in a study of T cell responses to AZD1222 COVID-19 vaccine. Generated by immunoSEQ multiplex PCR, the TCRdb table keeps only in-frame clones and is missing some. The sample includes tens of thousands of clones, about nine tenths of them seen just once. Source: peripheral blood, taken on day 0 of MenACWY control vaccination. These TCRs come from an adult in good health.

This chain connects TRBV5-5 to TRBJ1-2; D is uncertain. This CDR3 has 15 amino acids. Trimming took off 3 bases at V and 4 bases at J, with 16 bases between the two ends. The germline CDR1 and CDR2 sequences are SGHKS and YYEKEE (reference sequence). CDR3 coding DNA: TGTGCCAGCAGCTCATCGGGCGGGTATAGCTATGGCTACACCTTC. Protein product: CASSSSGGYSYGYTF.

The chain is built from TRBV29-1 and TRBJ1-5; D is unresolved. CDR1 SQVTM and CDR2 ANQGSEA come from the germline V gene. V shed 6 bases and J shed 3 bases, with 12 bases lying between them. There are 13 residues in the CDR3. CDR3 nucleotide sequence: TGCAGCGTGGCGACGAGCCCCAATCAGCCCCAGCATTTT. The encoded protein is CSVATSPNQPQHF.

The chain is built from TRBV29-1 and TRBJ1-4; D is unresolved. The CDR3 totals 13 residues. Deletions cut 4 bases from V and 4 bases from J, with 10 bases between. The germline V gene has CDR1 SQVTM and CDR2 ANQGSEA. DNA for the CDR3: TGCAGCGTTGTATGGCAGATTAATGAAAAACTGTTTTTT. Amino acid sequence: CSVVWQINEKLFF.

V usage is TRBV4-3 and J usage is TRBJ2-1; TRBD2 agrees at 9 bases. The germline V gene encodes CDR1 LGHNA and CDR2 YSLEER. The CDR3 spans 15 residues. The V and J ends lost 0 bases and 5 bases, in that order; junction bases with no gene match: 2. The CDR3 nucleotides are TGCGCCAGCAGCCAAGATAGCGGGGGCCACAATGAGCAGTTCTTC. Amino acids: CASSQDSGGHNEQFF.

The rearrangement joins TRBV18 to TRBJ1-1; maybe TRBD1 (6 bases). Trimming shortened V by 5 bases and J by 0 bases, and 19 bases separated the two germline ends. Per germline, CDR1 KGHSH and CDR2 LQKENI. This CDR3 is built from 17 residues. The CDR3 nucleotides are TGTGCCAGCTCAGAACAGGAGGGACAAGGGTTGAACACTGAAGCTTTCTTT. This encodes CASSEQEGQGLNTEAFF.

Here the CDR3 reads CASSQVGGVSYNEQFF. The CDR3 bases are TGCGCCAGCAGCCAAGTTGGGGGGGTGTCCTACAATGAGCAGTTCTTC. The V gene is TRBV4-3, the J gene TRBJ2-1, with 7 positions matching TRBD2. V gave up 1 base and J gave up 1 base; unmatched junction bases: 4. Germline V gene lookup returns CDR1 LGHNA and CDR2 YSLEER. The CDR3 loop spans 16 amino acids.

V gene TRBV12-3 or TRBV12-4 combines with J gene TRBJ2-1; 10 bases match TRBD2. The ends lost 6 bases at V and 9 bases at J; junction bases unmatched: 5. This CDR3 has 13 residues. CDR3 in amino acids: CASSLSGGSEQFF. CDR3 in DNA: TGTGCCAGCAGCCTTAGCGGGGGGAGTGAGCAGTTCTTC.

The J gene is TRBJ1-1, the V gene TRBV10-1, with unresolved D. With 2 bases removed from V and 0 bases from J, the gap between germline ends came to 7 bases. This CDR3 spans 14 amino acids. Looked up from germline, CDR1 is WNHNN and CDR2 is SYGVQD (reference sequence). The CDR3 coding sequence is TGCGCCAGCAGTGAGGGACTCCTGAACACTGAAGCTTTCTTT. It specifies CASSEGLLNTEAFF.

DNA for the CDR3: TGTGCCAGTAGTACCCCTGGACAGGGGGACTACGAGCAGTACTTC. It is translated as CASSTPGQGDYEQYF. The chain uses TRBV19 and TRBJ2-7; 10 bases match TRBD1. This CDR3 spans 15 amino acids. CDR1 and CDR2 (germline): LNHDA, SQIVND (reference sequence). The junction had 6 bases not matched to a gene; V was cut back by 4 bases and J by 3 bases.

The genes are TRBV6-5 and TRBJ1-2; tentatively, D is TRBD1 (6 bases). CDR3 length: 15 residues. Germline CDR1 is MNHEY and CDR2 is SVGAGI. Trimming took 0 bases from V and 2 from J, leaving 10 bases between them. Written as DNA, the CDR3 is TGTGCCAGCAGTTACTCCACAGGGAGGAACTATGGCTACACCTTC. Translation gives CASSYSTGRNYGYTF.

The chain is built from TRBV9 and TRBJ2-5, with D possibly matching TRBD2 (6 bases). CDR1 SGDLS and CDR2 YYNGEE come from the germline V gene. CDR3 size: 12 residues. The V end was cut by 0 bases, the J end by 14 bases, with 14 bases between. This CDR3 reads CASSVGRDQPYF. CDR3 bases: TGTGCCAGCAGCGTAGGGCGGGACCAGCCTTACTTC.

CDR3 sequence reads: CASSLDQGNTGELFF. CDR3 nucleotides: TGCGCCAGCAGCTTGGACCAAGGGAACACCGGGGAGCTGTTTTTT. V usage is TRBV5-1 and J usage is TRBJ2-2; D is unclear. The CDR3 consists of 15 residues. Trimming removed 0 bases at V and 1 base at J, with 7 bases between. CDR1 and CDR2 (germline): SGHRS, YFSETQ. Full variable domain (remainder filled in from reference TRBV5-1 and TRBJ2-2): KAGVTQTPRYLIKTRGQQVTLSCSPISGHRSVSWYQQTPGQGLQFLFEYFSETQRNKGNFPGRFSGRQFSNSRSEMNVSTLELGDSALYLCASSLDQGNTGELFFGEGSRLTVL.

The CDR3 nucleotides read TGTGCCAGTCTTCTGATGGGTTCGAACACCGGGGAGCTGTTTTTT. This translates into CASLLMGSNTGELFF. This rearrangement joins TRBV19 to TRBJ2-2; D unclear. The V gene lost 8 bases and the J gene lost 0 bases, with 13 bases spanning the gap. The CDR3 contains 15 residues. In germline, CDR1 is LNHDA, CDR2 SQIVND (reference sequence).

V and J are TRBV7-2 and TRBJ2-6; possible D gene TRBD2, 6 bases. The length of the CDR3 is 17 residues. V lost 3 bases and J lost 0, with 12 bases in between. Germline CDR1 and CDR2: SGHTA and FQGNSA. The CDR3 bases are TGTGCCAGCAGCTTTGGCGGGGACTTCTCTGGGGCCAACGTCCTGACTTTC. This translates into CASSFGGDFSGANVLTF.

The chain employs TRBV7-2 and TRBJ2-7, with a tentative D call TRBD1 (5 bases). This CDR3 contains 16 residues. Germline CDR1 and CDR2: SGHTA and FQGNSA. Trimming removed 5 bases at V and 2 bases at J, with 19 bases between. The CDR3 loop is CASSRSQGPSPYEQYF. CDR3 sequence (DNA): TGTGCCAGCAGCCGGAGTCAGGGTCCCTCACCCTACGAGCAGTACTTC.

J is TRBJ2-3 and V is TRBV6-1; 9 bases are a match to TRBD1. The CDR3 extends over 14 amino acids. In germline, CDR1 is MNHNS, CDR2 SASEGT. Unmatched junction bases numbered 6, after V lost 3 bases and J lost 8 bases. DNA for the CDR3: TGTGCCAGCAGTGACATGACAGGGGGTAGTACGCAGTATTTT. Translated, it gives CASSDMTGGSTQYF.

CDR3 amino acids: CATGGTSYNEQFF. The CDR3, as DNA: TGTGCCACCGGGGGTACTTCCTACAATGAGCAGTTCTTC. The rearrangement uses TRBV10-3 and TRBJ2-1, with a possible D match to TRBD2 (6 bases). Trimming took off 10 bases at V and 1 base at J, with 11 bases between the two ends. Germline CDR1 is ENHRY and CDR2 is SYGVKD. This CDR3 has 13 residues.

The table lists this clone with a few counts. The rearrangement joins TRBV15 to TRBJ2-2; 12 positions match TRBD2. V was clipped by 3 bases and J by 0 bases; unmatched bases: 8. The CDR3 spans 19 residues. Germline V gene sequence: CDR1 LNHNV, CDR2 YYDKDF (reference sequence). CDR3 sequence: CATSRRPTSGGANTGELFF. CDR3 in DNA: TGTGCCACCAGCAGGCGCCCGACTAGCGGGGGCGCGAACACCGGGGAGCTGTTTTTT.

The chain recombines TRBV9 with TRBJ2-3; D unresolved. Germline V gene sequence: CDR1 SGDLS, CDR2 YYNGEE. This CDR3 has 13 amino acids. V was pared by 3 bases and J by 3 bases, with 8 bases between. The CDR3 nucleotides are TGTGCCAGCAGCGCTAGACTGACAGATACGCAGTATTTT. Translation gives CASSARLTDTQYF.

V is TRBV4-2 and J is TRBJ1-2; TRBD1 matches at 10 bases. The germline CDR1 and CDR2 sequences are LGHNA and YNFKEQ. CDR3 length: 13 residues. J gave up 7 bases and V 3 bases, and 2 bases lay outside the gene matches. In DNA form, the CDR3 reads TGTGCCAGCAGCCAGGGGACAGGGGTTGGCTACACCTTC. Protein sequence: CASSQGTGVGYTF.

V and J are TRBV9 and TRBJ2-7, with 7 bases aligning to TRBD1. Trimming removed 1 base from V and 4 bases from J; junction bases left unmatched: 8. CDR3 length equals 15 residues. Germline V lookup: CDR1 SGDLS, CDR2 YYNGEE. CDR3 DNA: TGTGCCAGCAGCGTATTACCGGGACAGCAATACGAGCAGTACTTC. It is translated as CASSVLPGQQYEQYF.

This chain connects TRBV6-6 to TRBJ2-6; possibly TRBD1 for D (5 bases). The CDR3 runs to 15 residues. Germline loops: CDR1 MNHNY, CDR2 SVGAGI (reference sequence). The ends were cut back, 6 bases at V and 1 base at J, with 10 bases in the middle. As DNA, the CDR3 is TGTGCCAGCAGACCTGACAGTTCTGGGGCCAACGTCCTGACTTTC. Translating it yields CASRPDSSGANVLTF.

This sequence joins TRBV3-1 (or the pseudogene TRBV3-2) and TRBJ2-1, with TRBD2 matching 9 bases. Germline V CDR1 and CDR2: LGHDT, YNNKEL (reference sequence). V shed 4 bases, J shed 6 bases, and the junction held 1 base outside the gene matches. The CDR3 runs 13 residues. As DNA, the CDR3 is TGTGCCAGCAGCCGGACTAGCGTCAATGAGCAGTTCTTC. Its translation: CASSRTSVNEQFF.

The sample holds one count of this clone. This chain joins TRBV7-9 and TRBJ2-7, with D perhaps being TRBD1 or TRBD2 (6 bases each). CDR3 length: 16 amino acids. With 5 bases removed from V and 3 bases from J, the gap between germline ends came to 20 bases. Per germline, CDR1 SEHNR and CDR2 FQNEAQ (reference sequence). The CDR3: CASSARRQGRYYEQYF. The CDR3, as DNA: TGTGCCAGCAGCGCACGGCGGCAGGGGAGGTACTACGAGCAGTACTTC.

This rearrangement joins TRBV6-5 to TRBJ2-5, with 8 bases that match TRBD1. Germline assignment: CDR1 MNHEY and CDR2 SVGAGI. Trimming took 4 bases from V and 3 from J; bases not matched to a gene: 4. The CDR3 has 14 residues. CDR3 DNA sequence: TGTGCCAGCAGTTTTGACAGGGGAGAAGAGACCCAGTACTTC. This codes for CASSFDRGEETQYF.

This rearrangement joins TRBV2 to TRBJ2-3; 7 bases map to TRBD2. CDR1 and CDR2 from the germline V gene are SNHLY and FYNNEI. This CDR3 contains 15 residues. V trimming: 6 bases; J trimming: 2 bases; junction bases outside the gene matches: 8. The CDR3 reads CASSAGTIITDTQYF. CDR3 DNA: TGTGCCAGCAGCGCCGGGACTATCATCACAGATACGCAGTATTTT.

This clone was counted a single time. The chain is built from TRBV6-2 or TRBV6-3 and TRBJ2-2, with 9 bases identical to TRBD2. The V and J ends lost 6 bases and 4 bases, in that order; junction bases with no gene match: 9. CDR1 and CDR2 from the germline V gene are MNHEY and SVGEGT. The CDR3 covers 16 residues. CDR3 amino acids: CASRPLAGAITGELFF. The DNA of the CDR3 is TGTGCCAGCAGACCTTTAGCGGGGGCGATCACCGGGGAGCTGTTTTTT.